Sequencing of this T cell receptor beta chain was carried out in a study of T cells in Graves' hyperthyroidism and ophthalmopathy. At the level of the study: Initial diagnosis, before any treatment, was when peripheral blood was collected.

Ophthalmopathy cases met thresholds of Clinical Activity Score at least 3, NOSPECS grade at least 4 and duration under 3 months. Researchers barred patients who had uncontrolled infection, other autoimmune disease, pregnancy or lactation. RNA transcripts yielded amplified TCR beta CDR3 regions. The study used the HTBI primer set for a first-round RT-PCR of the TCR CDR3. MiXCR was run by TCRdb on the multiplex PCR reads, yielding one entry per CDR3 protein. Of a few hundred thousand distinct CDR3 sequences in the sample, about 15% were seen once. The ends were cut back, 4 bases at V and 7 bases at J, with 19 bases in the middle. CDR3 size: 16 residues. The V gene's germline CDR1 is MDHEN and CDR2 SYDVKM. Findings of the study overall: Most expanded thyroid clonotypes above 0.001 also appeared in blood.

This clonotype was counted a few times. Its cognate antigen is unknown. This TCR came from a woman aged 55-69 years with Graves' ophthalmopathy. The genes are TRBV28 and TRBJ1-4, with D possibly TRBD1 on 6 matching bases. Sequences were obtained from blood. The CDR3 reads CASSSLWGGASEKLFF. DNA of the CDR3: TGTGCCAGCAGTTCACTCTGGGGGGGCGCGAGTGAAAAACTGTTTTTT.